This TCR beta chain was captured in a study of a mutant IDH1 vaccine in newly diagnosed glioma. The wider study: Patients were started on vaccination 4-6 weeks after radiotherapy alone, or with temozolomide cycles. The earlier regimen, radiotherapy, temozolomide, or both, was most often both. V12 came at week 35, V13 at week 47.

Profiled with immunoSEQ multiplex PCR; TCRdb holds only in-frame clones, not every one. The sample holds about 83,000 clones, roughly four fifths seen once. Time point indicated: week 47, end of study. Vaccinated patients received 300 ug of mutant IDH1 20-mer peptide per dose, with topical imiquimod. Astrocytomas found in donors were new, WHO grade 3 or 4, IDH1-mutant and ATRX-lost. Germline CDR1 is KGHSH and CDR2 is LQKENI. The V end was cut by 2 bases, the J end by 0 bases, with 10 bases between. This CDR3 has 15 residues. In regard to this clone: Its specificity is unknown.

V and J are TRBV18 and TRBJ1-1, with D maybe TRBD1 (6 bases). The starting material was PBMCs, obtained from a glioma patient whose treatment included an IDH1 peptide vaccine. This receptor was identified in a man aged 35 to 55 with glioma. The CDR3 reads CASSPTTGLNTEAFF. The CDR3 DNA reads as TGTGCCAGCTCACCAACGACAGGCCTGAACACTGAAGCTTTCTTT.